These 23 T cell receptor beta chains originate from one sample sequenced in a study of shared clonotypes between healthy human individuals. Profiling relied on immunoSEQ multiplex PCR, and the TCRdb table lists in-frame clones only, not all of them. The sample has a few million clones, about 92% seen once; the top ten hold over 0.12%. Sequenced input: naive CD4+ T cells sorted from blood. The subset: CD45RA+ positively selected. The receptors stem from a man aged 18 to 29 in good health.

The chain couples TRBV7-8 to TRBJ1-1; D is perhaps TRBD1 (5 bases). V shed 1 base and J shed 8 bases, with 8 bases lying between them. Germline V CDR1 and CDR2: SGHVS, FQNEAQ. CDR3 size: 12 residues. As DNA, the CDR3 is TGTGCCAGCAGCTTAGTTCAGGGAGAAGCTTTCTTT. Translated: CASSLVQGEAFF. The full variable domain, completed using reference TRBV7-8 and TRBJ1-1, is GAGVSQSPRYKVAKRGQDVALRCDPISGHVSLFWYQQALGQGPEFLTYFQNEAQLDKSGLPSDRFFAERPEGSVSTLKIQRTQQEDSAVYLCASSLVQGEAFFGQGTRLTVV.

The rearrangement links TRBV27 to TRBJ2-2; D perhaps matches TRBD2 (6 bases). From germline, CDR1 is MNHEY and CDR2 SMNVEV (reference sequence). CDR3 length equals 16 residues. Between the trimmed V and J ends, which lost 1 base and 0 bases, there was a span of 9 bases. In DNA, the CDR3 is TGTGCCAGCAGTTTATTCGGGGGTGCGAACACCGGGGAGCTGTTTTTT. Its translation: CASSLFGGANTGELFF.

The V call is TRBV25-1, the J call TRBJ1-2; D is ambiguous. The CDR3 extends over 14 amino acids. V was shortened by 2 bases and J by 8 bases, with 15 bases between the two germline ends. Germline lookup yields CDR1 MGHDK and CDR2 SYGVNS. CDR3 DNA: TGTGCCAGCAGTGAAAGCCCCCCAGCGGGCGGCTACACCTTC. Translating it yields CASSESPPAGGYTF.

This rearrangement joins TRBV7-6 to TRBJ2-1; 11 bases align to TRBD1. CDR3 length equals 15 residues. Germline V gene lookup returns CDR1 SGHVS and CDR2 FNYEAQ. The ends lost 5 bases at V and 7 bases at J; junction bases unmatched: 7. The CDR3: CASSAPGQGVNEQFF. DNA of the CDR3: TGTGCCAGCAGCGCTCCGGGACAGGGGGTAAATGAGCAGTTCTTC.

Of note for this clone: Other DNA sequences in the same sample also yield this CDR3. The chain has TRBV20-1 and TRBJ2-7; D is perhaps TRBD1 (6 bases). This CDR3 has 11 amino acids. Germline-derived CDR1 and CDR2 are DFQATT and SNEGSKA (reference sequence). The V end was cut by 2 bases, the J end by 5 bases, with 7 bases between. The CDR3 spells CSARQGNEQYF. In DNA form, the CDR3 reads TGCAGTGCTAGACAGGGGAACGAGCAGTACTTC.

The chain has TRBV13 and TRBJ2-1; TRBD2 agrees at 12 bases. J was trimmed by 8 bases and V by 3 bases; bases with no gene match: 11. This CDR3 has 17 amino acids. The germline gives CDR1 PRHDT, CDR2 FYEKMQ (reference sequence). DNA of the CDR3: TGTGCCAGCAGCTTCCTAGCGGGAGGGCCTGTCAAATATGAGCAGTTCTTC. Encoded protein: CASSFLAGGPVKYEQFF.

This chain links TRBV6-5 with TRBJ1-6; unclear D gene. Germline values: CDR1 MNHEY, CDR2 SVGAGI. This CDR3 has 15 residues. V was cut by 3 bases and J by 7 bases, with 13 bases left in between. Here the CDR3 reads CASSYQAEQNSPLHF. The CDR3 DNA is TGTGCCAGCAGTTATCAGGCGGAGCAAAATTCACCCCTCCACTTT.

CDR3 DNA sequence: TGTGCCAGCTCGGCGGGGTCTAGAACCCCCACAGATACGCAGTATTTT. It codes for CASSAGSRTPTDTQYF. The chain has TRBV18 and TRBJ2-3; perhaps TRBD2 as D (6 bases). Trimming cost V 6 bases and J 2 bases, with 18 bases left between them. The CDR3 has 16 residues. The V gene's germline CDR1 is KGHSH and CDR2 LQKENI.

In the case of this clone: The junction differs from germline at one of its ends, possibly a read error. The chain combines TRBV6-5 with TRBJ1-2; 12 bases align to TRBD1. Germline-derived CDR1 and CDR2 are MNHEY and SVGAGI. The length of the CDR3 is 15 residues. The CDR3 DNA reads as TGTGCCAGCAGGGAGGGACAGGGGGCTAATTATGGCTACACCTTC. This gives the protein CASREGQGANYGYTF.

For this clone: The sample contains more than one DNA sequence encoding this CDR3. The V and J genes are TRBV18 and TRBJ2-7, with 7 nucleotides matching TRBD1. J was trimmed by 3 bases and V by 3 bases; bases with no gene match: 5. Germline-derived CDR1 and CDR2 are KGHSH and LQKENI. The CDR3 length is 14 residues. CDR3 in DNA: TGTGCCAGCTCACCCGGGACAGCTTTCTACGAGCAGTACTTC. Translating gives CASSPGTAFYEQYF. Supplemented by reference TRBV18 and TRBJ2-7, the full variable domain reads NAGVMQNPRHLVRRRGQEARLRCSPMKGHSHVYWYRQLPEEGLKFMVYLQKENIIDESGMPKERFSAEFPKEGPSILRIQQVVRGDSAAYFCASSPGTAFYEQYFGPGTRLTVT.

The chain recombines TRBV18 with TRBJ2-3; D tentatively fits TRBD1 or TRBD2 (6 bases each). Trimming shortened V by 6 bases and J by 3 bases, and 16 bases separated the two germline ends. The CDR3 loop spans 15 amino acids. Germline V gene data show CDR1 as KGHSH and CDR2 as LQKENI. In DNA form, the CDR3 reads TGTGCCAGCTCGAGGGGGACTGGCGGGACAGATACGCAGTATTTT. This encodes CASSRGTGGTDTQYF. The variable domain in full, with the rest retrieved from reference TRBV18 and TRBJ2-3, is NAGVMQNPRHLVRRRGQEARLRCSPMKGHSHVYWYRQLPEEGLKFMVYLQKENIIDESGMPKERFSAEFPKEGPSILRIQQVVRGDSAAYFCASSRGTGGTDTQYFGPGTRLTVL.

The chain couples TRBV4-1 to TRBJ2-3, with D perhaps given as TRBD1 or TRBD2 (7 bases each). This CDR3 contains 16 residues. CDR1 MGHRA and CDR2 YSYEKL come from the germline V gene. Trimming stripped 1 base from V and 4 bases from J, with 15 bases between. CDR3 in DNA: TGCGCCAGCAGCCAAGTTAGGGGAGGGGGCGCAGATACGCAGTATTTT. This translates into CASSQVRGGGADTQYF.

The chain employs TRBV28 and TRBJ1-1; the D gene is possibly TRBD1 (6 bases). The ends were cut back, 3 bases at V and 1 base at J, with 12 bases in the middle. Germline values: CDR1 MDHEN, CDR2 SYDVKM. This CDR3 is built from 15 residues. CDR3 DNA sequence: TGTGCCAGCAGTTTTCTGGACAGTCCGAACACTGAAGCTTTCTTT. This encodes CASSFLDSPNTEAFF.

The chain couples TRBV30 to TRBJ2-5; TRBD1 aligns across 7 bases. Unmatched junction bases numbered 15, after V lost 1 base and J lost 4 bases. The length of the CDR3 is 17 residues. The V gene's germline CDR1 is GTSNPN and CDR2 SVGIG (reference sequence). CDR3 sequence: CAWSETKTGWNRETQYF. The CDR3 DNA sequence: TGTGCCTGGAGTGAAACCAAGACAGGGTGGAATAGAGAGACCCAGTACTTC.

The gene calls are TRBV27 and TRBJ1-4; 12 bases are shared with TRBD1. CDR1 and CDR2 from the germline V gene are MNHEY and SMNVEV (reference sequence). The CDR3 is 16 amino acids. Trimming removed 5 bases from V and 7 bases from J; junction bases left unmatched: 8. CDR3 region: CASSPGTGGATEKLFF. CDR3 bases: TGTGCCAGCAGTCCTGGGACAGGGGGCGCGACTGAAAAACTGTTTTTT.

The V call is TRBV27, the J call TRBJ2-3; D remains ambiguous. This CDR3 is built from 14 residues. Germline V gene sequence: CDR1 MNHEY, CDR2 SMNVEV (reference sequence). V gave up 5 bases and J gave up 5 bases, with 14 bases separating them. The CDR3 loop reads CASSASSLGDTQYF. The CDR3 nucleotides read TGTGCCAGCAGTGCCTCGAGTTTGGGAGATACGCAGTATTTT.

The chain has TRBV4-3 and TRBJ2-1; D gene ambiguous. V dropped 2 bases and J dropped 4 bases, with 9 bases sitting between them. The CDR3 totals 14 residues. Germline V gives CDR1 LGHNA, CDR2 YSLEER. The DNA for the CDR3 is TGCGCCAGCAGCCAACGGGCTGTTTACAATGAGCAGTTCTTC. It yields the protein CASSQRAVYNEQFF.

This chain's CDR3 is CASSLEGATYGYTF. DNA for the CDR3: TGCGCCAGCAGCTTGGAGGGAGCGACCTATGGCTACACCTTC. This rearrangement joins TRBV5-1 to TRBJ1-2; D gene uncertain. V was shortened by 0 bases and J by 4 bases, with 10 bases between the two germline ends. Germline V lookup: CDR1 SGHRS, CDR2 YFSETQ. The CDR3 has 14 residues. Based on the CDR3 plus reference TRBV5-1 and TRBJ1-2, the full variable domain is KAGVTQTPRYLIKTRGQQVTLSCSPISGHRSVSWYQQTPGQGLQFLFEYFSETQRNKGNFPGRFSGRQFSNSRSEMNVSTLELGDSALYLCASSLEGATYGYTFGSGTRLTVV.

This sequence joins TRBV2 and TRBJ1-5; D perhaps matches TRBD1 (6 bases). Germline CDR1 is SNHLY and CDR2 is FYNNEI. V lost 5 bases, J lost 1 base, and 12 bases lay in between. This CDR3 has 15 residues. The CDR3 is CASSWGAESNQPQHF. The CDR3 coding sequence is TGTGCCAGCAGTTGGGGGGCCGAGAGCAATCAGCCCCAGCATTTT.

About this clone: This specimen includes other DNA sequences encoding the same CDR3. The chain has TRBV18 and TRBJ1-5; D is undetermined. The germline V gene encodes CDR1 KGHSH and CDR2 LQKENI. The CDR3 is made up of 13 amino acids. With 1 base removed from V and 6 bases from J, the gap between germline ends came to 7 bases. This chain's CDR3 is CASSPLQGQPQHF. DNA for the CDR3: TGTGCCAGCTCACCACTACAAGGTCAGCCCCAGCATTTT. The full variable domain, in which reference TRBV18 and TRBJ1-5 provide the parts outside the CDR3, is NAGVMQNPRHLVRRRGQEARLRCSPMKGHSHVYWYRQLPEEGLKFMVYLQKENIIDESGMPKERFSAEFPKEGPSILRIQQVVRGDSAAYFCASSPLQGQPQHFGDGTRLSIL.

This clone was seen once. CDR3 nucleotides: TGTGCCAGCACCCCTGGGGGGGGCACCTACGAGCAGTACTTC. Encoded protein: CASTPGGGTYEQYF. The genes are TRBV6-5 and TRBJ2-7, with D perhaps matching TRBD2 (7 bases). The length of the CDR3 is 14 residues. Between the trimmed V and J ends, which lost 7 bases and 2 bases, there was a span of 15 bases. Germline V lookup: CDR1 MNHEY, CDR2 SVGAGI.

This rearrangement joins TRBV5-5 to TRBJ2-2; D is possibly TRBD2 (5 bases). The CDR3 runs to 16 residues. CDR1 SGHKS and CDR2 YYEKEE come from the germline V gene (reference sequence). Trimming shortened V by 1 base and J by 2 bases, and 12 bases separated the two germline ends. CDR3 bases: TGTGCCAGCAGCTTGCGTCTAGGGAGTAACACCGGGGAGCTGTTTTTT. This encodes CASSLRLGSNTGELFF.

The V call is TRBV29-1, the J call TRBJ1-1; no clear D. Trimming removed 6 bases from V and 4 bases from J, with 9 bases in between. Germline V gene data show CDR1 as SQVTM and CDR2 as ANQGSEA. This CDR3 spans 11 amino acids. CDR3 sequence: CSVAFSTEAFF. The CDR3 DNA is TGCAGCGTCGCTTTTTCCACTGAAGCTTTCTTT.